This T cell receptor (beta chain) was sequenced during a study of OX40 agonist ivuxolimab in advanced cancers. Turning to the overall study: The costimulatory receptor OX40 (CD134) was targeted by ivuxolimab, a fully human IgG2 agonistic monoclonal antibody. Intravenous ivuxolimab was administered to patients every 2 weeks at six dose levels: 0.01, 0.1, 0.3, 1.5, 3 and 10 mg/kg. Of the approximately 53 patients in dose escalation, about 20 had hepatocellular carcinoma, some 15 had melanoma, 9 had renal cell carcinoma and 9 had head and neck cancer. A male proportion of 82.7% and a mean age of roughly 58 years, ranging from roughly 23 to 80, were recorded for the dose-escalation cohort. Prior anti-PD-1, anti-PD-L1 or anti-CTLA-4 therapy was permitted, and about 40% of dose-escalation patients had received checkpoint inhibitors. Partial responses were achieved by three dose-escalation patients, of whom one had hepatocellular carcinoma and two had cutaneous melanoma. The purpose of peripheral TCRbeta sequencing was to test whether ivuxolimab changed TCR sequence diversity and led to clonal T-cell expansion. The paper describes the monotherapy dose-escalation part (N ≈ 50 patients) of the phase I trial of ivuxolimab.

Paper-wide results and their limitations: After ivuxolimab, expanded clones were on average more numerous among CD8+ T cells than among CD4+ T cells. At doses of 0.1 to 3.0 mg/kg, clonal expansion of both CD4+ and CD8+ blood T cells was observed from baseline to week 6. Low levels of normalized T-cell clonal expansion were also seen in some patients who did not respond. The antigen specificity of the peripheral T cells that underwent clonal expansion was not determined. In partial responders in the 0.1-3.0 mg/kg groups, normalized peripheral clonal expansion was found to be among the lowest, especially among CD8+ T cells.

The trial excluded patients who had a history of autoimmune disease or who were on systemic immunosuppression. Peripheral blood for TCR sequencing was collected from all dose cohorts at baseline, on cycle 4 day 1, and on cycle 7 day 1. Samples came from an open-label, multicenter, first-in-human phase I dose-escalation trial of ivuxolimab. Adults with locally advanced or metastatic melanoma, renal cell carcinoma, hepatocellular carcinoma or head and neck squamous cell carcinoma were enrolled in the trial. CD4+ and CD8+ T cells were sorted separately from peripheral blood before TCR sequencing. Note on this clone: The clone's antigen remains unknown. Qualities for individual bases were not recorded, and no much larger clone is one base off.

Genomic DNA was extracted from sorted cells for sequencing of the TCRbeta CDR3 region. The immunoSEQ Assay was used to sequence the TCRbeta CDR3 regions. TCRdb provides this immuneACCESS table in a form limited to in-frame rearrangements. Some clones are lacking; in checked studies, under half of them reflect an unresolved V gene, and why the rest are absent is not known. This sample is represented by about 70,000 clones; 90% to 95% of them were singletons. 4.5% to 5% of the sample is held by the ten biggest clonotypes. The TCR sequence derives from an adult with an advanced solid tumor such as melanoma, head and neck, liver or kidney cancer. Sequencing used CD4+ or CD8+ T cells sorted from blood, obtained in a trial of the OX40 agonist ivuxolimab.

The DNA reads TGTGCCAGCAGCTTAGTAAGCAGTGGCTACACCTTC. Its translation reads: CASSLVSSGYTF. The sequence is built from TRBV7-9 and TRBJ1-2; the D gene cannot be named for sure. From a lookup of the germline V gene (reference sequence), CDR1 and CDR2 are SEHNR and FQNEAQ. The V end loses 1 base and the J end loses 7 bases, and a stretch of 7 bases separates them. Reading from cysteine to phenylalanine, the CDR3 counts 12 amino acids. Here the CDR3 DNA is all that survives: 36 bases in frame from base 1.